This T cell receptor beta chain is from a study of CD8+ T cells in alopecia areata. Study-wide background: The percentage of affected scalp area served as the score of severity for treated patients.

Extracted from the samples, RNA was reverse transcribed into cDNA to serve as the sequencing template. TCRdb's table, derived via immunoSEQ multiplex PCR, lists solely in-frame clones and lacks some. The sample includes about 190,000 clones, around 60% seen only once; the top ten take about 1.3%. Sample treatment: oral pan-JAK inhibitor, 5-10 mg twice daily. Peripheral blood samples and lesional scalp punch biopsies were obtained from alopecia areata patients. This clone appeared a single time. Its antigen is currently unknown. The CDR3 consists of 13 residues. Trimming pared 8 bases from V and 7 bases from J, leaving 14 bases between. The germline V gene encodes CDR1 SGHVS and CDR2 FQNEAQ. Findings and caveats of the study: Mice gave a clearer picture of TCR sharing than patients did, possibly for HLA-related reasons. Alopecia totalis/universalis scalp especially showed more expanded CD8+ clones than normal scalp.

This chain joins TRBV7-8 and TRBJ2-2; possibly TRBD2 for D (7 bases). Sequences were derived from CD4+ T cells sorted from blood, sampled around week 47, from a patient treated with tofacitinib. This TCR came from a human donor with alopecia areata. CDR3 DNA sequence: TGTGCCAGCGTACGGGGGGCCGGCGGGGAGCTGTTTTTT. Protein product: CASVRGAGGELFF.